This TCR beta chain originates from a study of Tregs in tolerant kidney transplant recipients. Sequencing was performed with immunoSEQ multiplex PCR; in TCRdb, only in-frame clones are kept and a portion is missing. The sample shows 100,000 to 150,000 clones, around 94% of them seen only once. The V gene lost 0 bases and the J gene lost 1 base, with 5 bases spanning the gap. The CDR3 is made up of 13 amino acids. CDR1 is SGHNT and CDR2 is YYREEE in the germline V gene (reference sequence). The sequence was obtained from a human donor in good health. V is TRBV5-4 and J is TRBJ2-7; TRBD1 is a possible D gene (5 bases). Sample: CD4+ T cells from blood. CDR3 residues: CASSLAGSYEQYF. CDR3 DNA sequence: TGTGCCAGCAGCTTGGCAGGGTCCTACGAGCAGTACTTC.